This entry concerns a single T cell receptor beta chain. As yet, its antigen is unknown. After removal of 6 bases from V and 7 bases from J, the junction contained 9 bases not matched to a gene. The CDR3 has 14 residues. Germline assignment: CDR1 DFQATT and CDR2 SNEGSKA (reference sequence). Sequencing involved patients with CD8+CD57+ cell expansion previously shown by flow cytometry. This sample was taken from a study of CD8+CD57+ T cells in acquired aplastic anemia. Study-level points and caveats: Significant differences in CD8+ Simpson's diversity were not observed between patients and controls. Patients and controls had in common twenty-nine CD8+ CDR3 sequences.

Investigators profiled TCR beta VDJ and CDR3 from genomic DNA template. MiXCR, applied by TCRdb to the reads, yields one record per CDR3 protein. In the table there are around 430,000 distinct CDR3 sequences, approximately 33% of which are singletons. This sequence was found in a human donor with aplastic anemia. The sample taken for sequencing was sorted CD4+, CD8+, or CD8+CD57+ T cells (not recorded which) from PBMCs. This chain links TRBV20-1 with TRBJ2-1; 10 bases agree with TRBD1. The CDR3 spells CSAPDRDRGNEQFF. The DNA of the CDR3 is TGCAGTGCGCCTGACAGGGACAGGGGAAATGAGCAGTTCTTC.